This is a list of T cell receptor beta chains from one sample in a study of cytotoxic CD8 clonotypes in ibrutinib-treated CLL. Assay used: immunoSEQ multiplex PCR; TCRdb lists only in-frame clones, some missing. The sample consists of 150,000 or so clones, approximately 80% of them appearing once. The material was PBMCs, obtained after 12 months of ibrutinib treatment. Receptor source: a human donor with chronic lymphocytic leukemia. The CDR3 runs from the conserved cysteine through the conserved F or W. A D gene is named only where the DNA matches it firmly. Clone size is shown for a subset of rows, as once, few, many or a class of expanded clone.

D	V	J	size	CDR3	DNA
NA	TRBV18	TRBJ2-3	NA	CASSPPDGTDTQYF	TGTGCCAGCTCACCACCGGATGGGACAGATACGCAGTATTTT
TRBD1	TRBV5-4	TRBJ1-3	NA	CASSLEGASPGNTIYF	TGTGCCAGCAGCTTGGAGGGGGCAAGCCCTGGAAACACCATATATTTT
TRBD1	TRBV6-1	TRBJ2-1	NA	CATRPGTGYNEQFF	TGTGCCACAAGGCCCGGGACAGGGTACAATGAGCAGTTCTTC
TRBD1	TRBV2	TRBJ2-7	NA	CASTGQGVVYEQYF	TGTGCCAGCACCGGACAGGGGGTCGTGTACGAGCAGTACTTC
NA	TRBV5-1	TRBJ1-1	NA	CASSLWGENHPNRKNTEAFF	TGCGCCAGCAGCTTGTGGGGGGAGAACCACCCCAATCGAAAGAACACTGAAGCTTTCTTT
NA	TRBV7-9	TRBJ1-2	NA	CASTGGRAYGYTF	TGTGCCAGCACCGGCGGCAGGGCCTATGGCTACACCTTC
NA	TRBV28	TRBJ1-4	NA	CASSPPPGAEKLFF	TGTGCCAGCAGTCCCCCCCCGGGGGCAGAAAAACTGTTTTTT
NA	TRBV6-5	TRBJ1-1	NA	CASNLQGDTEAFF	TGTGCCAGCAATCTACAGGGAGACACTGAAGCTTTCTTT
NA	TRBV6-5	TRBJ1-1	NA	CASSYKGSSTEAFF	TGTGCCAGCAGTTACAAGGGCAGTTCCACTGAAGCTTTCTTT
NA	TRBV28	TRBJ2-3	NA	CASSGKGVGTDTQYF	TGTGCCAGCAGTGGGAAAGGTGTTGGCACAGATACGCAGTATTTT
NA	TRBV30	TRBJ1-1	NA	CAWSVRDTEAFF	TGTGCCTGGAGTGTCAGAGATACTGAAGCTTTCTTT
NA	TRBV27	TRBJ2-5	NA	CASSLLGVGETQYF	TGTGCCAGCAGTCTCCTGGGGGTCGGAGAGACCCAGTACTTC
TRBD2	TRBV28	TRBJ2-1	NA	CASSQSGNYNEQFF	TGTGCCAGCAGTCAAAGCGGGAACTACAATGAGCAGTTCTTC
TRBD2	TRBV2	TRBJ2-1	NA	CASSANYRLASYNEQFF	TGTGCCAGCAGTGCTAATTATAGACTAGCGTCCTACAATGAGCAGTTCTTC
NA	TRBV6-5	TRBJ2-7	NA	CASSTKNYEQYF	TGTGCCAGCAGCACCAAGAACTACGAGCAGTACTTC
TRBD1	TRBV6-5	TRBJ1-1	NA	CASSYSWDSTEAFF	TGTGCCAGCAGTTATTCCTGGGACAGCACTGAAGCTTTCTTT
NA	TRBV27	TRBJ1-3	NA	CASSYNRDPGNTIYF	TGTGCCAGCAGTTACAACAGGGACCCAGGAAACACCATATATTTT
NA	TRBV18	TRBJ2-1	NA	CASSPRVSTAYNEQFF	TGTGCCAGCTCACCACGGGTCTCGACAGCCTACAATGAGCAGTTCTTC
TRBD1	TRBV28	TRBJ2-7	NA	CASSTRQGSYEQYF	TGTGCCAGCAGTACCCGACAGGGCTCCTACGAGCAGTACTTC
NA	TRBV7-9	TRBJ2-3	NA	CASSPNPGQTQYF	TGTGCCAGCAGCCCAAACCCCGGACAGACGCAGTATTTT
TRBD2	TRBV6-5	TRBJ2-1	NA	CASSSGRAYNEQFF	TGTGCCAGCAGTAGCGGGAGGGCCTACAATGAGCAGTTCTTC
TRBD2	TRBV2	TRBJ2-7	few	CASKWTSGRAGEQYF	TGTGCCAGCAAATGGACTAGCGGGAGGGCCGGGGAGCAGTACTTC
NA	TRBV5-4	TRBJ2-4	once	CASSSAGLKNIQYF	TGTGCCAGCAGCTCGGCGGGGCTTAAAAACATTCAGTACTTC
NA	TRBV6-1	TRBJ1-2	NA	CASSDQGSYGYTF	TGTGCCAGCAGTGATCAGGGAAGCTATGGCTACACCTTC
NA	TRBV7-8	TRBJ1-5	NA	CASSSSRERNQPQHF	TGTGCCAGCAGCTCTAGCAGGGAACGCAATCAGCCCCAGCATTTT
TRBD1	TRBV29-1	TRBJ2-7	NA	CSVSGQGSYEQYF	TGCAGCGTCTCCGGACAGGGCTCCTACGAGCAGTACTTC
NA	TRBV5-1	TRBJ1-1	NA	CASSYGLRGAEAFF	TGCGCCAGCAGCTACGGGCTCCGAGGCGCTGAAGCTTTCTTT